This TCR beta chain stems from a study of shared clonotypes between healthy human individuals. The germline V gene encodes CDR1 SGHRS and CDR2 YFSETQ. This CDR3 is built from 16 residues. The junction had 6 bases not matched to a gene; V was cut back by 0 bases and J by 2 bases. Measured with immunoSEQ multiplex PCR; TCRdb has only the in-frame clones, and not every one. This sample has over a million clones; 75% to 85% occur once, and the top ten carry 0.6% to 0.75%. The sequence was obtained from a young man in good health. Some clones in this sample may be carry-over from other donors' samples. The specimen was memory CD4+ T cells from PBMCs. As for subset: CD45RA-negative fraction. The J gene is TRBJ2-3, the V gene TRBV5-1; the match to TRBD2 covers 7 bases. CDR3 bases: TGCGCCAGCAGCTTGGCCCGGGGGGATCTCACAGATACGCAGTATTTT. Amino acids: CASSLARGDLTDTQYF.